The present T cell receptor (beta chain) was sequenced within a study of T cells in Graves' hyperthyroidism and ophthalmopathy. The TCR beta CDR3 regions underwent amplification using RNA transcripts as the source. In the first-round RT-PCR of the TCR CDR3, the HTBI primer set was used. TCRdb passed the multiplex PCR reads through MiXCR, listing each CDR3 protein once. This table holds more than 300,000 distinct CDR3 sequences, approximately 15% found once. Among the patients, aged 18 to 65, hyperthyroidism was newly diagnosed and had lasted under 2 months. The study excluded patients with uncontrolled infection, other autoimmune disease, pregnancy or lactation. With 5 bases removed from V and 4 bases from J, the gap between germline ends came to 12 bases. The germline gives CDR1 SGHVS, CDR2 FQNEAQ. The CDR3 contains 13 residues. This clonotype was observed at least ten times. Its antigen remains unknown.

Study results and limitations: Expanded thyroid clonotypes (above 0.001) were mostly also found in blood.

The sample was blood. This receptor was obtained from a woman in her sixties with Graves' hyperthyroidism. This chain joins TRBV7-8 and TRBJ2-7, with D possibly matching TRBD2 (6 bases). For the CDR3, the DNA is TGTGCCAGCAGCGACGGGAGTTGGTACGAGCAGTACTTC. It encodes CASSDGSWYEQYF.